The entry that follows covers one T cell receptor (beta chain) sequence. Antigen unknown. Using immunoSEQ multiplex PCR, the repertoire was profiled, and TCRdb retains in-frame clones only, with some absent. Of about 180,000 clones in the sample, over 75% were seen once. The data originate from a study of T cell responses to AZD1222 COVID-19 vaccine. Study background: Second-dose schedules of about 4 or about 12 weeks were combined.

Germline V gene data show CDR1 as SGHNT and CDR2 as YYREEE (reference sequence). Deletions cut 4 bases from V and 3 bases from J, with 13 bases between. CDR3 length equals 14 residues. Study-wide results and caveats: Reportedly, nearly half the spike-specific TCRs target unmutated variant regions. Regions 160-218 and 743-854 held dominance among vaccine-associated CD4 TCRs, which spanned spike.

The chain carries TRBV5-4 and TRBJ1-1, with a possible D match to TRBD1 (5 bases). The receptor comes from an adult in good health. The sample consisted of peripheral blood, taken on day 0 of AZD1222 vaccination. CDR3 residues: CASSPWGRDTEAFF. DNA of the CDR3: TGTGCCAGCAGCCCCTGGGGGAGGGACACTGAAGCTTTCTTT. Together with reference TRBV5-4 and TRBJ1-1, the CDR3 gives the full variable domain: ETGVTQSPTHLIKTRGQQVTLRCSSQSGHNTVSWYQQALGQGPQFIFQYYREEENGRGNFPPRFSGLQFPNYSSELNVNALELDDSALYLCASSPWGRDTEAFFGQGTRLTVV.